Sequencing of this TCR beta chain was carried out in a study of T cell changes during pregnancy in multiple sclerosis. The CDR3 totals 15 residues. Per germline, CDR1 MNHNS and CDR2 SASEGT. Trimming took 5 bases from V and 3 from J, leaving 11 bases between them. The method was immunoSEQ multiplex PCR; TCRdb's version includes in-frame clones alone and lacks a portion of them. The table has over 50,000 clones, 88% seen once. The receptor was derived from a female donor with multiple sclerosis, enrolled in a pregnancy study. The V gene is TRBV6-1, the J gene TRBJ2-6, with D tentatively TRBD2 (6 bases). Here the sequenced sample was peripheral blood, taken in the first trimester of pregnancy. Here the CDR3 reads CASSMDGSGANVLTF. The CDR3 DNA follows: TGTGCCAGCAGTATGGACGGGAGTGGGGCCAACGTCCTGACTTTC.